This T cell receptor (beta chain) was identified during a study of blood T cell repertoires in COVID-19. Study-wide background: From T cells, B-cell-depleted T cells, or PBMCs came the material, which was cDNA or gDNA.

The sample holds many counts of this clone. V lost 1 base and J 4 bases, leaving 20 bases between the germline ends. Germline loops: CDR1 KGHSH, CDR2 LQKENI. This CDR3 contains 18 residues. Study processing details: Cell counts per sample came from amplifying reference gene primers. Assay: immunoSEQ multiplex PCR; the TCRdb copy retains only in-frame clones and omits some. The DNA was the basis for D and trimming; V, J and clone size are from that table. The data show 180,000 or so clones, 70% to 85% seen once. The rearrangement links TRBV18 to TRBJ1-5, with a weak D call TRBD1 (6 bases). Sequences were obtained from peripheral blood. The TCR originated in a woman of 80 years or more with acute or convalescent COVID-19. The CDR3 DNA follows: TGTGCCAGCTCACCACGATCGGCCAGGGGTGTAGCGAATCAGCCCCAGCATTTT. Translation gives CASSPRSARGVANQPQHF. The full variable domain, with the rest looked up from reference TRBV18 and TRBJ1-5, is NAGVMQNPRHLVRRRGQEARLRCSPMKGHSHVYWYRQLPEEGLKFMVYLQKENIIDESGMPKERFSAEFPKEGPSILRIQQVVRGDSAAYFCASSPRSARGVANQPQHFGDGTRLSIL.